This TCR beta chain was identified during a study of cytomegalovirus exposure and HLA in healthy donors. Whole-study findings and limits: The majority of TCR sequences were rare, yet some public TCRs appeared in many donors. A later analysis found first-cohort TCR clusters tended to co-occur in the 120 validation repertoires.

Concerning this clone itself: Its antigen remains unknown.

Assay used: immunoSEQ multiplex PCR; TCRdb lists only in-frame clones, some missing. The table lists roughly 73,000 clones, roughly 94% of them singletons. The V end lost 3 bases, the J end lost 3 bases, and 15 bases lay between the germline ends. This CDR3 comprises 15 residues. Looked up from germline, CDR1 is KGHSH and CDR2 is LQKENI. The chain carries TRBV18 and TRBJ2-7; perhaps TRBD1 as D (6 bases). The sequence came from a young man in good health and CMV-seropositive. The sample consisted of PBMCs. In DNA form, the CDR3 reads TGTGCCAGCTCACCGGACCTCGGACAGTACTACGAGCAGTACTTC. Its translation is CASSPDLGQYYEQYF.